One sample yielded the 28 T cell receptor beta chains listed below, sequenced in a study of blood T cells in healthy people across ages. The use of a sample-barcoded 5' primer and a J-beta primer mix characterized a second PCR of roughly 7 to 11 cycles. TCRdb fed the 5' RACE reads into MiXCR, producing one record per CDR3 protein. Among 550,000 to 600,000 distinct CDR3 sequences listed, about 45% were seen once. The sample was blood. All receptors derive from a man at least 80 years old in good health.

This sequence joins TRBV18 and TRBJ2-3; perhaps D is TRBD1 or TRBD2 (7 bases each). The CDR3 consists of 16 residues. Germline V gives CDR1 KGHSH, CDR2 LQKENI. The V and J ends lost 5 bases and 2 bases respectively, with 17 bases between them. CDR3 sequence reads: CASSSREDRLTDTQYF. For the CDR3, the DNA is TGTGCCAGCTCATCACGGGAGGACAGGCTCACAGATACGCAGTATTTT.

This clonotype was seen a handful of times. The chain joins TRBV7-2 to TRBJ2-1, with D unresolved. The CDR3 length is 14 residues. CDR1 is SGHTA, CDR2 FQGNSA, per germline. V lost 0 bases and J lost 4, with 7 bases in between. The CDR3 DNA reads as TGTGCCAGCAGCTTAGCGGGCGAGTACAATGAGCAGTTCTTC. It translates to CASSLAGEYNEQFF.

The table lists this clonotype with a few counts. The J gene is TRBJ1-1, the V gene TRBV12-3 or TRBV12-4; D gene unclear. The ends were cut back, 3 bases at V and 6 bases at J, with 8 bases in the middle. The CDR3 runs to 12 residues. Here the CDR3 reads CASSFARAEAFF. CDR3 nucleotides: TGTGCCAGCAGTTTTGCCCGGGCTGAAGCTTTCTTT.

This sequence joins TRBV11-2 and TRBJ2-1; D is ambiguous. Germline assignment: CDR1 SGHAT and CDR2 FQNNGV. The CDR3 runs to 11 residues. The V gene lost 3 bases and the J gene lost 9 bases, with 6 bases spanning the gap. CDR3 nucleotide sequence: TGTGCCAGCAGCTTGACGTTTGAGCAGTTCTTC. Translated, it gives CASSLTFEQFF.

The chain combines TRBV5-6 with TRBJ1-4; no reliable D call. This CDR3 has 17 amino acids. V lost 4 bases and J lost 1, with 17 bases in between. The germline gives CDR1 SGHDT, CDR2 YYEEEE. The CDR3 DNA reads TGTGCCAGCAGCCGGCCGGCGGGGTTTATAACTAATGAAAAACTGTTTTTT. It is translated as CASSRPAGFITNEKLFF.

This rearrangement joins TRBV6-1 to TRBJ2-3; the D call may be TRBD1 or TRBD2 (5 bases each). The germline V gene has CDR1 MNHNS and CDR2 SASEGT. The CDR3 has 19 amino acids. V dropped 6 bases and J dropped 5 bases, with 30 bases sitting between them. The CDR3 DNA is TGTGCCAGCAGCCTGCTTACTATCCGGGACCCAGTAAGACGAGATACGCAGTATTTT. Translation gives CASSLLTIRDPVRRDTQYF.

The V gene is TRBV7-3, the J gene TRBJ1-2; the D gene is possibly TRBD1 (6 bases). V lost 5 bases and J 5 bases, leaving 18 bases between the germline ends. The CDR3 is made up of 15 amino acids. In germline, CDR1 is SGHTA, CDR2 FQGTGA. The CDR3 bases are TGTGCCAGCAGCGAGGCAGGGCAGGGGAAGTATGGCTACACCTTC. Protein: CASSEAGQGKYGYTF.

The chain couples TRBV5-1 to TRBJ2-1, with 7 positions matching TRBD2. Per germline, CDR1 SGHRS and CDR2 YFSETQ. The junction had 13 bases not matched to a gene; V was cut back by 4 bases and J by 6 bases. CDR3 size: 16 residues. CDR3 protein: CASSPNRGVGPNEQFF. The CDR3 bases are TGCGCCAGCAGCCCCAACCGGGGGGTGGGACCCAATGAGCAGTTCTTC.

As regards this clonotype: Just one base apart from a much larger clone, this may be a read error. This rearrangement joins TRBV6-6 to TRBJ2-7; 8 nucleotides agree with TRBD1. V dropped 5 bases and J dropped 3; count of bases not matched to a gene: 6. The germline gives CDR1 MNHNY, CDR2 SVGAGI (reference sequence). The CDR3 runs to 14 residues. CDR3 loop: CASSDRDRSYEQYF. CDR3 DNA sequence: TGTGCCAGCAGTGACCGGGACAGGAGCTACGAGCAGTACTTC.

The chain carries TRBV28 and TRBJ1-4; 8 bases line up with TRBD1. The CDR3 totals 16 residues. The V gene's germline CDR1 is MDHEN and CDR2 SYDVKM. J gave up 4 bases and V 5 bases, and 9 bases lay outside the gene matches. DNA of the CDR3: TGTGCCAGCAGTAACCCCGGGACAGGAGTTAATGAAAAACTGTTTTTT. This translates into CASSNPGTGVNEKLFF.

On this clonotype itself: A junction end diverges from the germline sequence, so it may reflect a read error. The CDR3 coding sequence is TGTGCCAGCAGCAAAGAGATTCAGTTCTTC. It codes for CASSKEIQFF. V and J are TRBV14 and TRBJ2-1; D is undetermined. From germline, CDR1 is SGHDN and CDR2 FVKESK. The CDR3 is 10 amino acids. Based on the CDR3 plus reference TRBV14 and TRBJ2-1, the full variable domain is EAGVTQFPSHSVIEKGQTVTLRCDPISGHDNLYWYRRVMGKEIKFLLHFVKESKQDESGMPNNRFLAERTGGTYSTLKVQPAELEDSGVYFCASSKEIQFFGPGTRLTVL.

The V gene is TRBV15, the J gene TRBJ2-7; D is unclear. The DNA end favors TRBJ2-5, so the J call may be wrong. Looked up from germline, CDR1 is LNHNV and CDR2 is YYDKDF (reference sequence). The CDR3 covers 17 residues. This CDR3 is CATSRKPRQKPPETQYF. CDR3 coding DNA: TGTGCCACCAGCAGAAAGCCCCGGCAGAAACCCCCAGAGACCCAGTACTTC.

The J gene is TRBJ2-2, the V gene TRBV20-1; maybe TRBD1 (6 bases). The CDR3 consists of 15 residues. The V end lost 1 base, the J end lost 4 bases, and 13 bases lay between the germline ends. Germline CDR1 and CDR2: DFQATT and SNEGSKA (reference sequence). The CDR3 nucleotides read TGCAGTGCTAGAGCTGGGGGCGCCGGCACCGGGGAGCTGTTTTTT. Translation: CSARAGGAGTGELFF.

This sequence joins TRBV7-2 and TRBJ2-2; D is unresolved. CDR1 is SGHTA, CDR2 FQGNSA, per germline. Trimming took 5 bases from V and 3 from J, leaving 10 bases between them. CDR3 length: 14 residues. The DNA of the CDR3 is TGTGCCAGCAGCCTAACAGTGTACACCGGGGAGCTGTTTTTT. Translation gives CASSLTVYTGELFF.

This clonotype was counted between two and nine times. The rearrangement links TRBV25-1 to TRBJ2-1, with TRBD2 matching over 13 bases. V dropped 7 bases and J dropped 6; count of bases not matched to a gene: 6. This CDR3 contains 15 residues. Germline lookup yields CDR1 MGHDK and CDR2 SYGVNS. CDR3 in DNA: TGTGCCAGCACCGGACTAGCGGGAGTGCCCAATGAGCAGTTCTTC. Translation: CASTGLAGVPNEQFF. The complete variable domain, with remaining parts taken from reference TRBV25-1 and TRBJ2-1, reads EADIYQTPRYLVIGTGKKITLECSQTMGHDKMYWYQQDPGMELHLIHYSYGVNSTEKGDLSSESTVSRIRTEHFPLTLESARPSHTSQYLCASTGLAGVPNEQFFGPGTRLTVL.

The rearrangement links TRBV28 to TRBJ2-1, with TRBD2 identical over 10 bases. Per germline, CDR1 MDHEN and CDR2 SYDVKM. This CDR3 has 16 residues. Unmatched junction bases numbered 9, after V lost 3 bases and J lost 7 bases. CDR3 DNA: TGTGCCAGCAGTTTGGGGCAAGCGGGGGGGAGGAATGAGCAGTTCTTC. It specifies CASSLGQAGGRNEQFF.

In its sample, this clonotype was seen many times. The chain links TRBV6-6 to TRBJ2-5; the match to TRBD2 covers 12 bases. This CDR3 comprises 14 residues. After removal of 8 bases from V and 9 bases from J, the junction contained 10 bases not matched to a gene. Germline V gene sequence: CDR1 MNHNY, CDR2 SVGAGI (reference sequence). The CDR3: CASFSSGGERAQYF. In DNA form, the CDR3 reads TGTGCCAGCTTCTCTAGCGGGGGGGAGCGGGCCCAGTACTTC.

V is TRBV7-3 and J is TRBJ2-3, with 7 bases that match TRBD1. Germline V gene data show CDR1 as SGHTA and CDR2 as FQGTGA. The trim removed 6 bases at V and 2 bases at J, leaving 8 bases unmatched. This CDR3 comprises 15 residues. The CDR3 region has the DNA TGTGCCAGCAGGCCAACAGGGGTTCCCACAGATACGCAGTATTTT. This translates into CASRPTGVPTDTQYF.

V and J are TRBV12-3 or TRBV12-4 and TRBJ1-6; TRBD1 might be the D (6 bases). The CDR3 consists of 13 residues. V was pared by 8 bases and J by 9 bases, with 14 bases between. The CDR3 here is CASGEDSASPLHF. DNA of the CDR3: TGTGCCAGCGGGGAGGACAGTGCTTCACCCCTCCACTTT.

Of note for this clonotype: A much larger clone sits a single nucleotide away, making a read error possible. This chain connects TRBV6-5 to TRBJ1-5; 8 nucleotides match TRBD1. The germline gives CDR1 MNHEY, CDR2 SVGAGI. The ends lost 5 bases at V and 6 bases at J; junction bases unmatched: 3. The CDR3 sequence is 13 residues long. The CDR3 DNA sequence: TGTGCCAGCAGTGACAGGGGTGGTCAGCCCCAGCATTTT. Protein: CASSDRGGQPQHF.

The chain uses TRBV5-1 and TRBJ2-3; 9 bases agree with TRBD2. Germline loops: CDR1 SGHRS, CDR2 YFSETQ. Trimming at V came to 1 base and at J to 2 bases, leaving 5 bases not matched to a gene. The CDR3 spans 16 residues. The CDR3 spells CASSLISGGFTDTQYF. CDR3 bases: TGCGCCAGCAGCTTGATTAGCGGGGGATTCACAGATACGCAGTATTTT.

In this sample, this clonotype turned up many times. This chain connects TRBV29-1 to TRBJ2-3; D ambiguous. V lost 6 bases to trimming and J lost 6 bases, with 13 bases between them. The CDR3 is made up of 12 amino acids. Germline loops: CDR1 SQVTM, CDR2 ANQGSEA. The CDR3 region has the DNA TGCAGCGTGGCCCAAAGGCGGGATACGCAGTATTTT. As protein: CSVAQRRDTQYF.

This chain connects TRBV2 to TRBJ1-1; D remains ambiguous. CDR1 and CDR2 (germline): SNHLY, FYNNEI. This CDR3 has 13 amino acids. V lost 7 bases to trimming and J lost 0 bases, with 9 bases between them. The CDR3 DNA follows: TGTGCCAGCATTGCGGGAATGAACACTGAAGCTTTCTTT. Protein sequence: CASIAGMNTEAFF.

DNA of the CDR3: TGTGCCAGCAGCCAAGATTGGGACGGGGCAGACACCCAGTACTTC. Residues: CASSQDWDGADTQYF. This rearrangement joins TRBV14 to TRBJ2-7; perhaps D is TRBD1 or TRBD2 (5 bases each). The CDR3 runs to 15 residues. Germline values: CDR1 SGHDN, CDR2 FVKESK. V lost 0 bases, J lost 10 bases, and 19 bases lay in between.

The chain is built from TRBV18 and TRBJ1-6; no definite D call. CDR1 is KGHSH, CDR2 LQKENI, per germline. CDR3 length equals 14 residues. V was cut by 2 bases and J by 8 bases, with 10 bases left in between. The CDR3 spells CASSPEARDSPLHF. The CDR3 bases are TGTGCCAGCTCACCAGAGGCCAGAGATTCACCCCTCCACTTT. Together with reference TRBV18 and TRBJ1-6, the CDR3 gives the full variable domain: NAGVMQNPRHLVRRRGQEARLRCSPMKGHSHVYWYRQLPEEGLKFMVYLQKENIIDESGMPKERFSAEFPKEGPSILRIQQVVRGDSAAYFCASSPEARDSPLHFGNGTRLTVT.

Only a few counts were recorded for this clonotype. The V and J genes are TRBV3-1 and TRBJ2-4, with 12 bases aligning to TRBD2. Germline assignment: CDR1 LGHDT and CDR2 YNNKEL (reference sequence). This CDR3 comprises 16 residues. Trimming removed 3 bases from V and 5 bases from J; junction bases left unmatched: 5. This CDR3 is CASSQVTSGRQNIQYF. The DNA for the CDR3 is TGTGCCAGCAGCCAGGTGACTAGCGGGAGACAAAACATTCAGTACTTC.

CDR3 loop: CASSLTGGVNEQFF. CDR3 sequence (DNA): TGCGCCAGCAGCCTGACGGGGGGGGTCAATGAGCAGTTCTTC. The gene calls are TRBV5-1 and TRBJ2-1; 8 nucleotides match TRBD2. The CDR3 has 14 residues. V trimming: 4 bases; J trimming: 6 bases; junction bases outside the gene matches: 6. The germline CDR1 and CDR2 sequences are SGHRS and YFSETQ. Using reference TRBV5-1 and TRBJ2-1 for the parts outside the CDR3, the full variable domain is KAGVTQTPRYLIKTRGQQVTLSCSPISGHRSVSWYQQTPGQGLQFLFEYFSETQRNKGNFPGRFSGRQFSNSRSEMNVSTLELGDSALYLCASSLTGGVNEQFFGPGTRLTVL.

This clonotype was found a few times. The chain recombines TRBV5-1 with TRBJ2-5; TRBD2 aligns across 8 bases. Germline values: CDR1 SGHRS, CDR2 YFSETQ. V was clipped by 2 bases and J by 4 bases; unmatched bases: 7. This CDR3 region has 15 residues. CDR3 nucleotide sequence: TGCGCCAGCAGCTTTCAGTCGGGAGGGAGAGAGACCCAGTACTTC. Translation gives CASSFQSGGRETQYF. Drawing the rest from reference TRBV5-1 and TRBJ2-5, the complete variable domain is KAGVTQTPRYLIKTRGQQVTLSCSPISGHRSVSWYQQTPGQGLQFLFEYFSETQRNKGNFPGRFSGRQFSNSRSEMNVSTLELGDSALYLCASSFQSGGRETQYFGPGTRLLVL.